A selection of T cell receptor beta chains follows, all from one sample in a study of blood T cell repertoires in COVID-19. Sequencing was performed with immunoSEQ multiplex PCR; in TCRdb, only in-frame clones are kept and a portion is missing. The sample has 110,000 to 150,000 clones, around 81% seen once; the top ten hold less than 9.5%. The sequencing sample was made of peripheral blood. Receptor source: a human donor in a cohort sampled during active COVID-19. The CDR3 runs from the conserved cysteine through the conserved F or W. The order of the fields is clone size, D gene, J gene, V gene, CDR3 DNA, CDR3 protein. The D gene is left open where the match is weak. Only some rows state a clone size, as once, few, many or a class for expanded clones.

size: -; D: -; J: TRBJ1-1; V: TRBV3-1/TRBV3-2; DNA: TGTGCCAGCAGCCAGGGGGGGGAGGTTGAAGCTTTCTTT; CDR3: CASSQGGEVEAFF
size: -; D: TRBD1; J: TRBJ1-4; V: TRBV5-1; DNA: TGCGCCAGCAGCTTAGGGGGCGCAGAACTGTTTTTT; CDR3: CASSLGGAELFF
size: -; D: -; J: TRBJ1-2; V: TRBV10-3; DNA: TGTGCCATCAGTCTGGACACTTATGGCTACACCTTC; CDR3: CAISLDTYGYTF
size: -; D: -; J: TRBJ1-1; V: TRBV5-4; DNA: TGTGCCAGCAGCCGGGACACTGAAGCTTTCTTT; CDR3: CASSRDTEAFF
size: -; D: TRBD2; J: TRBJ2-1; V: TRBV5-5; DNA: TGTGCCAGCAGCTCGCTAGCGGGCTCCTACAATGAGCAGTTCTTC; CDR3: CASSSLAGSYNEQFF
size: -; D: TRBD1; J: TRBJ2-5; V: TRBV14; DNA: TGTGCCAGCAGCTCTCACTACGGGACAGGGCGAATTGAAGAGACCCAGTACTTC; CDR3: CASSSHYGTGRIEETQYF
size: -; D: TRBD1; J: TRBJ2-5; V: TRBV5-1; DNA: TGCGCCAGCAGCTCTACAGGGGTTAGGGAGACCCAGTACTTC; CDR3: CASSSTGVRETQYF
size: -; D: -; J: TRBJ1-3; V: TRBV7-6; DNA: TGTGCCAGCAGCTTGGGGCCCCAATTAGGCTCTGGAAACACCATATATTTT; CDR3: CASSLGPQLGSGNTIYF
size: few; D: TRBD1; J: TRBJ2-3; V: TRBV7-9; DNA: TGTGCCAGCAGGTCAGGGGGCGGAGATACGCAGTATTTT; CDR3: CASRSGGGDTQYF
size: -; D: TRBD1; J: TRBJ1-2; V: TRBV7-8; DNA: TGTGCCAGCAGCCGAGAAACAGGGGCAAGAGGCTACACCTTC; CDR3: CASSRETGARGYTF
size: -; D: -; J: TRBJ2-3; V: TRBV5-1; DNA: TGCGCCAGCAGCTTAATTGGGGGGAGTACAGATACGCAGTATTTT; CDR3: CASSLIGGSTDTQYF
size: -; D: -; J: TRBJ1-6; V: TRBV6-6; DNA: TGTGCCAGCAGTTACCAGGACACTTCACCCCTCCACTTT; CDR3: CASSYQDTSPLHF
size: -; D: TRBD2; J: TRBJ2-3; V: TRBV2; DNA: TGTGCAAGCAGGGCTAGCGGGGGGCAGGATACGCAGTATTTT; CDR3: CASRASGGQDTQYF
size: -; D: TRBD1; J: TRBJ1-6; V: TRBV7-8; DNA: TGTGCCAGCAGCTTAGGGCAGGGGGCGAGTTCACCCCTCCACTTT; CDR3: CASSLGQGASSPLHF
size: -; D: TRBD2; J: TRBJ2-3; V: TRBV5-1; DNA: TGCGCCAGCAGCTTGGGACTAGCGGGGTATGATACGCAGTATTTT; CDR3: CASSLGLAGYDTQYF
size: -; D: TRBD2; J: TRBJ2-1; V: TRBV19; DNA: TGTGCCAGTAGTCGCCGGACTAGCGGGGGCCACAATGAGCAGTTCTTC; CDR3: CASSRRTSGGHNEQFF
size: -; D: TRBD1; J: TRBJ1-1; V: TRBV5-1; DNA: TGCGCCAGCAGCTTAACAGGGGACACTGAAGCTTTCTTT; CDR3: CASSLTGDTEAFF
size: -; D: TRBD1; J: TRBJ1-3; V: TRBV6-5; DNA: TGTGCCACCAGACAGGGGGGGGGAAACACCATATATTTT; CDR3: CATRQGGGNTIYF
size: -; D: TRBD2; J: TRBJ2-5; V: TRBV5-1; DNA: TGCGCCAGCAGCTGGACTAGCGGGGTTGGTGAGACCCAGTACTTC; CDR3: CASSWTSGVGETQYF
size: -; D: -; J: TRBJ2-3; V: TRBV29-1; DNA: TGCAGCGCTCTGACACAGTACGATACGCAGTATTTT; CDR3: CSALTQYDTQYF
size: -; D: TRBD1; J: TRBJ1-6; V: TRBV6-1; DNA: TGTGCCAGCAGTGAAGGGACAGGTGTCTATAATTCACCCCTCCACTTT; CDR3: CASSEGTGVYNSPLHF